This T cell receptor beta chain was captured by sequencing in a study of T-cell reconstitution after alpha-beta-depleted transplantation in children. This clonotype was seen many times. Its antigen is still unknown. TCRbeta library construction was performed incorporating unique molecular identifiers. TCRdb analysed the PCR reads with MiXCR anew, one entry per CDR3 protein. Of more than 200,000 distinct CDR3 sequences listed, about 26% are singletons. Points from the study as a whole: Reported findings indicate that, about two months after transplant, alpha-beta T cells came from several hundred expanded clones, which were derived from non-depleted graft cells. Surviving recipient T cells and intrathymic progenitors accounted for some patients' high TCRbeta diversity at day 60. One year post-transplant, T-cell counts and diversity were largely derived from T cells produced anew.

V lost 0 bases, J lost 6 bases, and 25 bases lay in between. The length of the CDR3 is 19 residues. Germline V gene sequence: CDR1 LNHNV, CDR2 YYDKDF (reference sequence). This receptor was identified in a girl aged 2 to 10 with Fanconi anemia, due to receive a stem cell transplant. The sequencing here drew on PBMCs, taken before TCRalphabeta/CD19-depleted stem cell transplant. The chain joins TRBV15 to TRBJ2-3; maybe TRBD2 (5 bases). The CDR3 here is CATSRDNLMSGMVRDTQYF. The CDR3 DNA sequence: TGTGCCACCAGCAGAGATAATCTTATGTCGGGGATGGTCAGGGATACGCAGTATTTT.